This entry is about one T cell receptor (beta chain). As yet, its antigen is unknown. The CDR3 runs to 17 residues. CDR1 and CDR2 from the germline V gene are SGHDT and YYEEEE. With 3 bases removed from V and 0 bases from J, the gap between germline ends came to 16 bases. This entry belongs to a study of shared clonotypes between healthy human individuals. On the study more broadly: CD8 memory received one plate per donor, CD8 naive two, CD4 memory three and CD4 naive three. Study results and caveats: When compared with the clonotypes that were shared by all four sorted-subset donors, the non-shared clonotypes turned out to have lower generation probabilities.

Data came from immunoSEQ multiplex PCR; TCRdb stores just in-frame clones and leaves some out. The table includes 600,000 to 750,000 clones, about two thirds detected once. The chain uses TRBV5-6 and TRBJ1-5; D is possibly TRBD1 (5 bases). This TCR came from a woman aged 30 to 39 in good health. The sequencing input was memory CD4+ T cells sorted from blood. Documented subset: CD45RA-negative fraction. CDR3 residues: CASSSGTVSYSNQPQHF. CDR3 DNA: TGTGCCAGCAGCTCCGGGACGGTCAGTTATAGCAATCAGCCCCAGCATTTT.